Presented here are 4 T cell receptor beta chains from one specimen sequenced in a study of blood T cell repertoires in COVID-19. Only in-frame clones appear in the TCRdb table, and some are missing; sequencing was by immunoSEQ multiplex PCR. The sample includes a few hundred thousand clones, around 80% of them seen just once. The sequenced material came from peripheral blood. The receptors were gathered from a woman aged 70-85 years with acute or convalescent COVID-19.

This clone was recorded once. This sequence joins TRBV5-5 and TRBJ1-1; D uncertain. Looked up from germline, CDR1 is SGHKS and CDR2 is YYEKEE (reference sequence). Trimming took off 1 base at V and 1 base at J, with 5 bases between the two ends. The CDR3 is 13 amino acids. In nucleotides, the CDR3 is TGTGCCAGCAGCTTGACAGCGAACACTGAAGCTTTCTTT. Its translation: CASSLTANTEAFF.

The V gene is TRBV7-2, the J gene TRBJ1-6; 7 bases line up with TRBD1. The germline gives CDR1 SGHTA, CDR2 FQGNSA. The CDR3 spans 14 residues. Trimming took 5 bases from V and 10 from J; bases not matched to a gene: 8. The chain's CDR3 is CASSPALRGSPLHF. The CDR3 DNA reads as TGTGCCAGCAGCCCAGCTCTCAGGGGGTCACCCCTCCACTTT.

V is TRBV5-1 and J is TRBJ2-7, with D maybe TRBD1 (6 bases). There are 15 residues in the CDR3. Germline CDR1 and CDR2: SGHRS and YFSETQ. Trimming pared 4 bases from V and 2 bases from J, leaving 16 bases between. CDR3: CASSHSEGGAYEQYF. The CDR3 bases are TGCGCCAGCAGCCACTCCGAAGGGGGAGCCTACGAGCAGTACTTC. The complete variable domain, with remaining parts taken from reference TRBV5-1 and TRBJ2-7, reads KAGVTQTPRYLIKTRGQQVTLSCSPISGHRSVSWYQQTPGQGLQFLFEYFSETQRNKGNFPGRFSGRQFSNSRSEMNVSTLELGDSALYLCASSHSEGGAYEQYFGPGTRLTVT.

The chain couples TRBV5-1 to TRBJ1-2, with TRBD1 matching 7 bases. The CDR3 sequence is 15 residues long. Losses at the gene ends were 0 bases for V and 2 bases for J; bases not matched to a gene: 4. Germline lookup yields CDR1 SGHRS and CDR2 YFSETQ. CDR3 coding DNA: TGCGCCAGCAGCTTGGTTCCAGGGGGGAACTATGGCTACACCTTC. The encoded protein is CASSLVPGGNYGYTF. Combining the CDR3 with reference TRBV5-1 and TRBJ1-2 gives the whole variable domain KAGVTQTPRYLIKTRGQQVTLSCSPISGHRSVSWYQQTPGQGLQFLFEYFSETQRNKGNFPGRFSGRQFSNSRSEMNVSTLELGDSALYLCASSLVPGGNYGYTFGSGTRLTVV.